The present entry profiles one T cell receptor (beta chain) with its context. The data derive from a study of T cell changes during pregnancy in multiple sclerosis. In germline, CDR1 is SGHRS, CDR2 YFSETQ. The CDR3 spans 13 residues. Trimming took 0 bases from V and 0 from J, leaving 3 bases between them. Assay used: immunoSEQ multiplex PCR; TCRdb lists only in-frame clones, some missing. The sample lists tens of thousands of clones, about 90% occurring once. The receptor was isolated from a female donor with multiple sclerosis, enrolled in a pregnancy study. The specimen was CD8+ T cells from peripheral blood mononuclear cells, collected before pregnancy. The chain couples TRBV5-1 to TRBJ1-1; D is unclear. In DNA, the CDR3 is TGCGCCAGCAGCTTGGTTATGAACACTGAAGCTTTCTTT. Residues: CASSLVMNTEAFF.